Listed here are 28 T cell receptor beta chains from one sample, sequenced in a study of blood T cell repertoires in COVID-19. Generated by immunoSEQ multiplex PCR, the TCRdb table keeps only in-frame clones and is missing some. The sample consists of roughly 55,000 clones, 83% of them appearing once. Input material: peripheral blood. The receptors stem from a woman aged 60-75 years with acute or convalescent COVID-19.

The rearrangement joins TRBV19 to TRBJ2-5, with a weak D call TRBD1 (5 bases). The CDR3 length is 14 residues. CDR1 is LNHDA, CDR2 SQIVND, per germline (reference sequence). Trimming took 3 bases from V and 5 from J, leaving 13 bases between them. For the CDR3, the DNA is TGTGCCAGTAGTATGGGGCGCGTTGCCGAGACCCAGTACTTC. As protein: CASSMGRVAETQYF.

The J gene is TRBJ2-7, the V gene TRBV5-6; D possibly corresponds to TRBD1 (6 bases). This CDR3 region has 13 residues. Germline V CDR1 and CDR2: SGHDT, YYEEEE. The V end lost 2 bases, the J end lost 4 bases, and 10 bases lay between the germline ends. CDR3 bases: TGTGCCAGCAGCTTCGGACAGCTGTACGAGCAGTACTTC. Amino acids: CASSFGQLYEQYF.

This chain links TRBV5-6 with TRBJ1-1; weak D call: TRBD1 (5 bases). V dropped 1 base and J dropped 3 bases, with 10 bases sitting between them. The CDR3 is 14 residues long. Germline V gives CDR1 SGHDT, CDR2 YYEEEE. Here the CDR3 DNA reads TGTGCCAGCAGCTTGATGGGGGGACACACTGAAGCTTTCTTT. Its translation is CASSLMGGHTEAFF.

The chain combines TRBV7-9 with TRBJ2-5, with 11 positions matching TRBD2. The V gene end was trimmed by 5 bases and the J gene end by 7 bases; junction bases not matched to a gene: 9. The CDR3 is 15 amino acids. Germline lookup yields CDR1 SEHNR and CDR2 FQNEAQ (reference sequence). The CDR3 DNA is TGTGCCAGCAGCGTTAGCGGGGGGGGTTCTAGGACCCAGTACTTC. Translating gives CASSVSGGGSRTQYF.

This clone was seen more than once but under ten times. The chain uses TRBV7-8 and TRBJ2-1, with D maybe TRBD2 (6 bases). Germline CDR1 is SGHVS and CDR2 is FQNEAQ. The CDR3 consists of 14 residues. The germline V and J ends were trimmed by 1 base and 12 bases, with 16 bases remaining between them. CDR3 nucleotide sequence: TGTGCCAGCAGCTTAGTGCTCGTGGAGGGAGTGCAGTTCTTC. This codes for CASSLVLVEGVQFF.

CDR3 sequence (DNA): TGTGCCAGTAGTATCCGGGGGGAGTTAGCCAAAAACATTCAGTACTTC. Translation gives CASSIRGELAKNIQYF. This chain joins TRBV19 and TRBJ2-4, with TRBD2 matching over 7 bases. This CDR3 has 16 residues. V shed 3 bases, J shed 0 bases, and the junction held 5 bases outside the gene matches. Germline V gene sequence: CDR1 LNHDA, CDR2 SQIVND (reference sequence).

This chain uses TRBV20-1 with TRBJ1-1; D remains ambiguous. The CDR3 spans 11 residues. V gave up 3 bases and J gave up 7 bases, with 9 bases separating them. Germline lookup yields CDR1 DFQATT and CDR2 SNEGSKA (reference sequence). The CDR3 DNA follows: TGCAGTGCTAGCCGCGACATTGAAGCTTTCTTT. This sequence encodes CSASRDIEAFF.

CDR3 bases: TGCAGTGCTGGTGGTGGCAACAGGGGTATCCGCTATGGCTACACCTTC. It specifies CSAGGGNRGIRYGYTF. The chain combines TRBV20-1 with TRBJ1-2, with 7 bases fitting TRBD1. With V trimmed by 5 bases and J by 4 bases, 16 bases remained unmatched. The germline gives CDR1 DFQATT, CDR2 SNEGSKA (reference sequence). The CDR3 is 16 amino acids.

The rearrangement links TRBV5-3 to TRBJ2-5; 8 bases are a match to TRBD1. TRBV5-3 qualifies as an ORF whose function is uncertain. CDR3 length: 14 residues. Unmatched junction bases numbered 13, after V lost 9 bases and J lost 6 bases. The DNA for the CDR3 is TGTGCCACCTGGACAGGGCAGGGCGGAAAGACCCAGTACTTC. Its protein is CATWTGQGGKTQYF.

The genes are TRBV4-2 and TRBJ1-1; D ambiguous. This CDR3 has 14 amino acids. V was cut by 0 bases and J by 1 base, with 6 bases left in between. Germline V gives CDR1 LGHNA, CDR2 YNFKEQ. The CDR3 loop is CASSQEYRNTEAFF. The DNA for the CDR3 is TGTGCCAGCAGCCAAGAATACAGGAACACTGAAGCTTTCTTT.

The chain combines TRBV7-2 with TRBJ1-1; D may be TRBD1 (5 bases). The CDR3 contains 15 residues. V shed 4 bases and J shed 5 bases, with 17 bases lying between them. Germline CDR1 is SGHTA and CDR2 is FQGNSA. The CDR3 region is CASSWMGSGLTEAFF. The DNA of the CDR3 is TGTGCCAGCAGCTGGATGGGTTCGGGACTAACTGAAGCTTTCTTT.

The rearrangement joins TRBV12-3 or TRBV12-4 to TRBJ1-2; D is possibly TRBD1 (6 bases). The length of the CDR3 is 13 residues. The ends were cut back, 5 bases at V and 8 bases at J, with 15 bases in the middle. CDR3 in amino acids: CASSLRGGEGYTF. As DNA, the CDR3 is TGTGCCAGCAGTCTTCGAGGGGGGGAGGGCTACACCTTC.

The chain employs TRBV19 and TRBJ1-5, with TRBD1 identical over 8 bases. The CDR3 has 15 amino acids. With V trimmed by 3 bases and J by 3 bases, 4 bases remained unmatched. Per germline, CDR1 LNHDA and CDR2 SQIVND (reference sequence). The CDR3 region is CASSIGQGANQPQHF. For the CDR3, the DNA is TGTGCCAGTAGTATCGGACAGGGAGCCAATCAGCCCCAGCATTTT.

The chain combines TRBV29-1 with TRBJ2-3; D is possibly TRBD2 (5 bases). The CDR3 spans 13 residues. Trimming left V 7 bases short and J 3 bases short, with 14 bases between. The germline CDR1 and CDR2 sequences are SQVTM and ANQGSEA. CDR3 in DNA: TGCAGCGCTCAACGGGGTGGGACAGATACGCAGTATTTT. It codes for CSAQRGGTDTQYF.

The chain couples TRBV30 to TRBJ2-1; D might be TRBD2 (6 bases). Deletions cut 4 bases from V and 6 bases from J, with 22 bases between. CDR1 and CDR2 (germline): GTSNPN, SVGIG (reference sequence). This CDR3 region has 16 residues. The CDR3 nucleotides read TGTGCCTGGACCCAACCCCCCCTTAGTAGCGGCAATGAGCAGTTCTTC. Protein: CAWTQPPLSSGNEQFF.

The chain carries TRBV5-1 and TRBJ2-1; TRBD2 matches 8 bases. Germline assignment: CDR1 SGHRS and CDR2 YFSETQ. With 7 bases clipped from V and 2 bases from J, the junction kept 5 bases outside the gene matches. The CDR3 totals 14 residues. The CDR3 region has the DNA TGCGCCAGCGCGGGAGGTAGTGCCTACAATGAGCAGTTCTTC. Translation: CASAGGSAYNEQFF.

The rearrangement joins TRBV12-3 or TRBV12-4 to TRBJ2-5; maybe TRBD2 (5 bases). There are 13 residues in the CDR3. Trimming pared 2 bases from V and 3 bases from J, leaving 7 bases between. The CDR3 here is CASSLWGEETQYF. The CDR3 DNA is TGTGCCAGCAGTTTATGGGGAGAAGAGACCCAGTACTTC.

This sequence joins TRBV14 and TRBJ1-1, with 7 bases matching TRBD1. Germline CDR1 SGHDN, CDR2 FVKESK. The CDR3 is made up of 15 amino acids. With 4 bases clipped from V and 4 bases from J, the junction kept 9 bases outside the gene matches. The chain's CDR3 is CASSRLRQGGTEAFF. CDR3 nucleotide sequence: TGTGCCAGCAGCCGCCTAAGACAGGGAGGCACTGAAGCTTTCTTT.

The genes are TRBV5-1 and TRBJ2-1; 8 nucleotides agree with TRBD2. Trimming removed 2 bases from V and 15 bases from J; junction bases left unmatched: 16. From germline, CDR1 is SGHRS and CDR2 YFSETQ. This CDR3 has 15 amino acids. DNA of the CDR3: TGCGCCAGCAGCTTTGACGTCCGGGAGGGAAACCCGCGGTTCTTC. Its protein is CASSFDVREGNPRFF. Supplemented by reference TRBV5-1 and TRBJ2-1, the full variable domain reads KAGVTQTPRYLIKTRGQQVTLSCSPISGHRSVSWYQQTPGQGLQFLFEYFSETQRNKGNFPGRFSGRQFSNSRSEMNVSTLELGDSALYLCASSFDVREGNPRFFGPGTRLTVL.

This clone appeared a single time. CDR3 nucleotide sequence: TGTGCCAGCAGTCTCAGGGGGATGGCTTTCTTT. The encoded protein is CASSLRGMAFF. This chain links TRBV27 with TRBJ1-1, with 7 bases identical to TRBD1. Germline V CDR1 and CDR2: MNHEY, SMNVEV (reference sequence). The CDR3 loop spans 11 amino acids. V was clipped by 5 bases and J by 11 bases; unmatched bases: 5.

This chain links TRBV12-3 or TRBV12-4 with TRBJ1-2; D may be TRBD1 (5 bases). The CDR3 length is 13 residues. The V and J ends lost 1 base and 6 bases respectively, with 9 bases between them. CDR3 coding DNA: TGTGCCAGCAGTTTAGGCAGGGTGGATGGCTACACCTTC. Its translation is CASSLGRVDGYTF.

V and J are TRBV28 and TRBJ1-3; D unclear. This CDR3 is 15 amino acids long. Between the trimmed V and J ends, which lost 4 bases and 0 bases, there was a span of 10 bases. Germline CDR1 is MDHEN and CDR2 is SYDVKM. The CDR3 loop reads CASSSGGSSGNTIYF. In DNA, the CDR3 is TGTGCCAGCAGTTCCGGTGGGAGCTCTGGAAACACCATATATTTT.

The V and J genes are TRBV5-1 and TRBJ1-5; 11 positions match TRBD1. CDR3 length: 15 amino acids. Trimming removed 4 bases from V and 4 bases from J; junction bases left unmatched: 4. CDR1 and CDR2 from the germline V gene are SGHRS and YFSETQ. In DNA form, the CDR3 reads TGCGCCAGCAGCGAGGGACAGGGGGGTAATCAGCCCCAGCATTTT. The encoded protein is CASSEGQGGNQPQHF.

The rearrangement links TRBV18 to TRBJ1-6; 9 bases line up with TRBD1. CDR1 is KGHSH, CDR2 LQKENI, per germline. This CDR3 is 16 amino acids long. The V and J ends lost 4 bases and 6 bases, in that order; junction bases with no gene match: 7. CDR3 residues: CASSQATGGVNSPLHF. DNA of the CDR3: TGTGCCAGCTCACAGGCAACAGGGGGCGTTAATTCACCCCTCCACTTT.

This sequence joins TRBV4-1 and TRBJ1-2; D call uncertain. CDR3 length: 16 residues. V was cut by 4 bases and J by 7 bases, with 22 bases left in between. Germline loops: CDR1 MGHRA, CDR2 YSYEKL. In nucleotides, the CDR3 is TGCGCCAGCAGCCCGCAAGAACTGCGGGCCGATTCTGGCTACACCTTC. Translation gives CASSPQELRADSGYTF.

This clone was seen only a few times. The chain employs TRBV25-1 and TRBJ1-2; 8 bases line up with TRBD1. Germline assignment: CDR1 MGHDK and CDR2 SYGVNS. Trimming cost V 4 bases and J 2 bases; bases outside gene matches: 9. The CDR3 runs to 16 residues. The CDR3 nucleotides are TGTGCCAGCAGTGCGACAGGGGTGCTAGAGAACTATGGCTACACCTTC. Protein: CASSATGVLENYGYTF.

This rearrangement joins TRBV6-5 to TRBJ1-1; weak D call: TRBD1 (6 bases). The V end lost 6 bases, the J end lost 1 base, and 15 bases lay between the germline ends. CDR1 and CDR2 (germline): MNHEY, SVGAGI. The CDR3 covers 15 residues. The CDR3 loop is CASRATGTTNTEAFF. DNA of the CDR3: TGTGCCAGCAGAGCTACCGGGACAACGAACACTGAAGCTTTCTTT.

This chain joins TRBV30 and TRBJ1-5; the match to TRBD1 covers 9 bases. Per germline, CDR1 GTSNPN and CDR2 SVGIG (reference sequence). The V and J ends lost 4 bases and 5 bases, in that order; junction bases with no gene match: 6. The CDR3 length is 14 residues. CDR3 bases: TGTGCCTGGACCGGACAGGGGTCGTATCAGCCCCAGCATTTT. It yields the protein CAWTGQGSYQPQHF. Combining the CDR3 with reference TRBV30 and TRBJ1-5 gives the whole variable domain SQTIHQWPATLVQPVGSPLSLECTVEGTSNPNLYWYRQAAGRGLQLLFYSVGIGQISSEVPQNLSASRPQDRQFILSSKKLLLSDSGFYLCAWTGQGSYQPQHFGDGTRLSIL.